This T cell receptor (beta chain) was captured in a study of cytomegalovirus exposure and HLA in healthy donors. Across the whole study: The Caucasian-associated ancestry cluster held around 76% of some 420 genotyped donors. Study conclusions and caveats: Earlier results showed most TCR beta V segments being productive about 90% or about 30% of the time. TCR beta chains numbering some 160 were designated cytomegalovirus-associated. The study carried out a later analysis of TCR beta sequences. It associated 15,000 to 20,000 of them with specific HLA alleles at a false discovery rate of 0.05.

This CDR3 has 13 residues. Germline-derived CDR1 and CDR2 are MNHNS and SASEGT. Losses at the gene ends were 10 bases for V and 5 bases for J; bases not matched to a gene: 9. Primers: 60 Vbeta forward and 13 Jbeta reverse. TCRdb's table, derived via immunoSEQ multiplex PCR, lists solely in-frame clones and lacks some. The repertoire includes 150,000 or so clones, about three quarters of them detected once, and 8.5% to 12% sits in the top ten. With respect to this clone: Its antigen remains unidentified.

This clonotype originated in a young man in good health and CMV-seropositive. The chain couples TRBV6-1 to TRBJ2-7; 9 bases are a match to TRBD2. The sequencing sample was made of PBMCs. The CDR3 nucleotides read TGTGCCATCAGCCTTAGCGGGAGCAACGAGCAGTACTTC. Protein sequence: CAISLSGSNEQYF.